One and the same sample provided the 23 T cell receptor beta chains below, sequenced in a study of T cell repertoires in cytomegalovirus infection (dated by TCRdb to the late 2010s). Sequencing instrument: Illumina HiSeq 1500. The public reads were reprocessed in TCRdb via fastp at Q25 and MiXCR, keeping in-frame beta chains. Each CDR3 protein gets just one entry, which takes the most common genes and DNA from the rows behind it. The sample yields 250,000 or so distinct CDR3 sequences; approximately 17% were counted once. The leading ten clones occupy less than 50% of the sample. Sequencing was carried out using CD8+ T cells from PBMCs. These receptors originate from a human donor in good health (CMV status not recorded). Some clones in this sample may be carry-over from other donors' samples.

The J gene is TRBJ2-7, the V gene TRBV19; weak D call: TRBD1 (5 bases). Trimming left V 4 bases short and J 1 base short, with 8 bases between. CDR3 length equals 13 residues. From germline, CDR1 is LNHDA and CDR2 SQIVND (reference sequence). This CDR3 reads CASSTGPSYEQYF. The CDR3 nucleotides are TGTGCCAGTAGTACAGGGCCATCCTACGAGCAGTACTTC.

In its sample, this clonotype was seen a few times. V is TRBV20-1 and J is TRBJ1-1; D remains unclear. Germline assignment: CDR1 DFQATT and CDR2 SNEGSKA (reference sequence). Trimming took off 3 bases at V and 4 bases at J, with 9 bases between the two ends. The CDR3 consists of 12 residues. CDR3 in DNA: TGCAGTGCTAGGATAGGTACCACTGAAGCTTTCTTT. Its protein product is CSARIGTTEAFF.

This clonotype has a handful of counts. The chain couples TRBV25-1 to TRBJ1-1; possible D gene TRBD1, 5 bases. Looked up from germline, CDR1 is MGHDK and CDR2 is SYGVNS. Trimming left V 2 bases short and J 7 bases short, with 8 bases between. The CDR3 covers 12 residues. CDR3 nucleotide sequence: TGTGCCAGCAGTGAAGTGACAGATGAAGCTTTCTTT. Translating it yields CASSEVTDEAFF.

This clonotype was detected many times. The chain links TRBV12-3 or TRBV12-4 to TRBJ2-5; 9 bases line up with TRBD1. The V and J ends lost 6 bases and 7 bases, in that order; junction bases with no gene match: 12. CDR3 length: 15 amino acids. As DNA, the CDR3 is TGTGCCAGCAGCTCGGAGGGACAGGGTATCGGGACCCAGTACTTC. This sequence encodes CASSSEGQGIGTQYF.

The table lists this clonotype with a few counts. This sequence joins TRBV6-6 and TRBJ2-3; D remains unclear. Germline CDR1 reads MNHNY; CDR2 reads SVGAGI (reference sequence). The CDR3 consists of 14 residues. Trimming cost V 0 bases and J 5 bases, with 9 bases left between them. The CDR3 sequence: CASSYSMRGDTQYF. In nucleotides, the CDR3 is TGTGCCAGCAGTTACTCGATGCGCGGAGATACGCAGTATTTT.

The CDR3 loop reads CASSPGYYNTQYF. In nucleotides, the CDR3 is TGTGCCAGCAGCCCCGGATACTACAATACGCAGTATTTT. The J gene is TRBJ2-3, the V gene TRBV11-2; D ambiguous. The ends were cut back, 5 bases at V and 7 bases at J, with 13 bases in the middle. The CDR3 length is 13 residues. CDR1 is SGHAT, CDR2 FQNNGV, per germline.

The J gene is TRBJ1-6, the V gene TRBV20-1, with a weak D call TRBD1 (5 bases). The CDR3 contains 16 residues. Trimming took 3 bases from V and 7 from J, leaving 19 bases between them. CDR1 is DFQATT, CDR2 SNEGSKA, per germline (reference sequence). The CDR3 spells CSARGLGGADNSPLHF. In nucleotides, the CDR3 is TGCAGTGCTAGGGGCTTGGGGGGTGCAGACAATTCACCCCTCCACTTT.

The J gene is TRBJ2-7, the V gene TRBV15; TRBD1 agrees at 7 bases. CDR1 is LNHNV and CDR2 is YYDKDF in the germline V gene (reference sequence). The CDR3 is 15 amino acids. After removal of 0 bases from V and 2 bases from J, the junction contained 4 bases not matched to a gene. CDR3 residues: CATSRDRDSTYEQYF. CDR3 nucleotides: TGTGCCACCAGCAGAGATAGGGACAGTACCTACGAGCAGTACTTC.

Many counts were recorded for this clonotype. The CDR3 is CASSLPSGGSSYNEQFF. CDR3 nucleotide sequence: TGTGCCAGCAGCTTACCTAGCGGGGGGAGCTCCTACAATGAGCAGTTCTTC. The V and J genes are TRBV7-2 and TRBJ2-1; TRBD2 agrees at 11 bases. V was pared by 2 bases and J by 0 bases, with 3 bases of the junction left unmatched. Germline V CDR1 and CDR2: SGHTA, FQGNSA. The CDR3 extends over 17 amino acids.

This clonotype was counted a few times. The chain employs TRBV7-8 and TRBJ1-1; tentative D call: TRBD1 (6 bases). Germline CDR1 and CDR2: SGHVS and FQNEAQ. Deletions cut 1 base from V and 3 bases from J, with 18 bases between. The CDR3 is 17 amino acids. CDR3 region: CASSLEGKTGRDTEAFF. The CDR3, as DNA: TGTGCCAGCAGCTTAGAGGGGAAAACAGGGCGGGACACTGAAGCTTTCTTT.

This clonotype occurred many times. The chain carries TRBV7-9 and TRBJ2-7; the D is unclear. The germline gives CDR1 SEHNR, CDR2 FQNEAQ (reference sequence). The CDR3 loop spans 14 amino acids. With 9 bases removed from V and 2 bases from J, the gap between germline ends came to 17 bases. The CDR3 nucleotides read TGTGCCAGTACAGAGTCCCGGTCCCCCTACGAGCAGTACTTC. Translating gives CASTESRSPYEQYF.

As for this clonotype: A much more abundant neighbour one base away suggests this may be a read error. The CDR3 loop is CASGSPGQALYEQYF. The CDR3 DNA reads as TGTGCCAGCGGCTCCCCGGGACAGGCGCTGTACGAGCAGTACTTC. This chain uses TRBV7-8 with TRBJ2-7; the match to TRBD1 covers 8 bases. V dropped 8 bases and J dropped 4; count of bases not matched to a gene: 13. The CDR3 length is 15 residues. From germline, CDR1 is SGHVS and CDR2 FQNEAQ.

This clonotype was seen only a few times. V and J are TRBV5-4 and TRBJ1-3; D unresolved. CDR1 and CDR2 from the germline V gene are SGHNT and YYREEE (reference sequence). Trimming left V 4 bases short and J 1 base short, with 9 bases between. This CDR3 is 14 amino acids long. The CDR3 reads CASSTDPSGNTIYF. CDR3 in DNA: TGTGCCAGCAGCACCGACCCATCTGGAAACACCATATATTTT.

This rearrangement joins TRBV28 to TRBJ2-1, with 7 bases aligning to TRBD1. The CDR3 runs 14 residues. Unmatched junction bases numbered 9, after V lost 8 bases and J lost 5 bases. The germline CDR1 and CDR2 sequences are MDHEN and SYDVKM. CDR3 in DNA: TGTGCCAGCTCCGTGGCGGACAGGAACAATGAGCAGTTCTTC. The encoded protein is CASSVADRNNEQFF.

CDR3 bases: TGCGCCAGCAGCCCGGGACTAGCGGGGGTCTTCCAAACCTACGAGCAGTACTTC. It codes for CASSPGLAGVFQTYEQYF. J is TRBJ2-7 and V is TRBV5-1, with 14 bases fitting TRBD2. Germline V gives CDR1 SGHRS, CDR2 YFSETQ. The CDR3 consists of 18 residues. The V segment lost 4 bases and the J segment 2 bases; nucleotides outside the gene matches: 11.

This clonotype came up many times. The V and J genes are TRBV10-3 and TRBJ1-5; D is unclear. Germline V gives CDR1 ENHRY, CDR2 SYGVKD. Trimming left V 4 bases short and J 2 bases short, with 6 bases between. The CDR3 is made up of 13 amino acids. The CDR3 region has the DNA TGTGCCATCAGTGTTGGAGGCAATCAGCCCCAGCATTTT. This translates into CAISVGGNQPQHF.

This clonotype has a handful of counts. The rearrangement links TRBV29-1 to TRBJ1-4, with TRBD1 identical over 9 bases. There are 13 residues in the CDR3. Germline V CDR1 and CDR2: SQVTM, ANQGSEA. The junction had 7 bases not matched to a gene; V was cut back by 6 bases and J by 8 bases. This CDR3 reads CSVWTGETEKLFF. As DNA, the CDR3 is TGCAGCGTGTGGACAGGGGAAACAGAAAAACTGTTTTTT. The complete variable domain, with remaining parts taken from reference TRBV29-1 and TRBJ1-4, reads SAVISQKPSRDICQRGTSLTIQCQVDSQVTMMFWYRQQPGQSLTLIATANQGSEATYESGFVIDKFPISRPNLTFSTLTVSNMSPEDSSIYLCSVWTGETEKLFFGSGTQLSVL.

Ten or more counts support this clonotype. The rearrangement uses TRBV7-9 and TRBJ2-3, with 7 positions matching TRBD1. CDR1 and CDR2 from the germline V gene are SEHNR and FQNEAQ (reference sequence). The CDR3 length is 16 residues. With 2 bases clipped from V and 1 base from J, the junction kept 6 bases outside the gene matches. The CDR3 is CASSLTVQGGTDTQYF. The CDR3 region has the DNA TGTGCCAGCAGCTTAACCGTGCAGGGGGGCACAGATACGCAGTATTTT.

This clonotype showed up just a few times. The rearrangement links TRBV29-1 to TRBJ2-7; 7 bases map to TRBD1. The CDR3 is made up of 12 amino acids. CDR1 SQVTM and CDR2 ANQGSEA come from the germline V gene. Trimming at V came to 7 bases and at J to 2 bases, leaving 5 bases not matched to a gene. The CDR3 region has the DNA TGCAGCGCAGGACAGGCTGCCTACGAGCAGTACTTC. Encoded protein: CSAGQAAYEQYF.

The chain carries TRBV10-3 and TRBJ2-5; 7 bases align to TRBD1. V gave up 5 bases and J gave up 5 bases; unmatched junction bases: 5. CDR3 length equals 13 residues. Germline V CDR1 and CDR2: ENHRY, SYGVKD. The CDR3 nucleotides read TGTGCCATCAGTACCACAGGGGAGGAGACCCAGTACTTC. This gives the protein CAISTTGEETQYF.

At least ten counts were recorded for this clonotype. The V and J genes are TRBV12-3 or TRBV12-4 and TRBJ1-5; D is ambiguous. The length of the CDR3 is 14 residues. Trimming took 1 base from V and 7 from J, leaving 11 bases between them. CDR3 residues: CASSLGPGGQPQHF. In nucleotides, the CDR3 is TGTGCCAGCAGTTTAGGCCCCGGAGGGCAGCCCCAGCATTTT.

About this clonotype itself: A much more abundant neighbour one base away suggests this may be a read error. The V and J genes are TRBV7-8 and TRBJ2-7; D remains ambiguous. Per the germline V gene, CDR1 is SGHVS and CDR2 is FQNEAQ. The CDR3 contains 14 residues. The germline V and J ends were trimmed by 5 bases and 3 bases, with 14 bases remaining between them. The CDR3 sequence: CASSPTVGFYEQYF. In nucleotides, the CDR3 is TGTGCCAGCAGCCCCACCGTCGGGTTCTACGAGCAGTACTTC.

The genes are TRBV27 and TRBJ1-1; no firm D call. Germline V gene sequence: CDR1 MNHEY, CDR2 SMNVEV (reference sequence). Between the trimmed V and J ends, which lost 3 bases and 0 bases, there was a span of 5 bases. The CDR3 is made up of 13 amino acids. The CDR3 nucleotides read TGTGCCAGCAGTTTCATAGTGAACACTGAAGCTTTCTTT. This gives the protein CASSFIVNTEAFF.